The 8 T cell receptor beta chains presented below share a single source sample, sequenced in a study of a mutant IDH1 vaccine in newly diagnosed glioma. As for time point: week 23, last vaccination. Doses of 300 ug of mutant IDH1 20-mer peptide were given with topical imiquimod. Clones were sequenced by immunoSEQ multiplex PCR, and TCRdb holds only the in-frame ones, with some missing. The top ten clones hold 6.2% of a sample with roughly 52,000 clones, about 80% of them seen once. These receptors have no identified antigens. The specimen comprised PBMCs, sampled from a glioma patient whose treatment included an IDH1 peptide vaccine. These receptors came from a man aged 35 to 55 with glioma.

This chain connects TRBV30 to TRBJ2-1, with 11 bases aligning to TRBD2. CDR1 is GTSNPN and CDR2 is SVGIG in the germline V gene (reference sequence). This CDR3 spans 16 amino acids. The ends lost 3 bases at V and 4 bases at J; junction bases unmatched: 8. Here the CDR3 reads CAWRPGLAGNYNEQFF. CDR3 in DNA: TGTGCCTGGAGGCCCGGACTAGCGGGCAATTACAATGAGCAGTTCTTC. The full variable domain, rest sourced from reference TRBV30 and TRBJ2-1, is SQTIHQWPATLVQPVGSPLSLECTVEGTSNPNLYWYRQAAGRGLQLLFYSVGIGQISSEVPQNLSASRPQDRQFILSSKKLLLSDSGFYLCAWRPGLAGNYNEQFFGPGTRLTVL.

The chain links TRBV6-5 to TRBJ1-5; D may be TRBD1 (5 bases). Trimming left V 4 bases short and J 3 bases short, with 13 bases between. The CDR3 covers 15 residues. The germline V gene encodes CDR1 MNHEY and CDR2 SVGAGI. CDR3 residues: CASSSQGSHNQPQHF. DNA of the CDR3: TGTGCCAGCAGTTCTCAGGGATCCCACAATCAGCCCCAGCATTTT.

This clone appeared a single time. The V call is TRBV4-1, the J call TRBJ2-7, with D uncertain. CDR3 length equals 12 residues. Between the trimmed V and J ends, which lost 1 base and 3 bases, there was a span of 4 bases. CDR1 and CDR2 from the germline V gene are MGHRA and YSYEKL. The CDR3 region has the DNA TGCGCCAGCAGCCAAGTGGACTACGAGCAGTACTTC. Protein product: CASSQVDYEQYF.

The chain carries TRBV29-1 and TRBJ2-1, with 8 bases identical to TRBD1. This CDR3 is built from 13 residues. CDR1 and CDR2 from the germline V gene are SQVTM and ANQGSEA. The J segment lost 8 bases and the V segment lost 6 bases, leaving 9 bases of the junction unmatched. CDR3 amino acids: CSVWTGQADEQFF. The CDR3 DNA reads TGCAGCGTCTGGACAGGGCAAGCGGATGAGCAGTTCTTC.

This sequence joins TRBV6-6 and TRBJ1-4, with unresolved D. The CDR3 is made up of 12 amino acids. The germline V gene encodes CDR1 MNHNY and CDR2 SVGAGI (reference sequence). Trimming pared 8 bases from V and 8 bases from J, leaving 12 bases between. CDR3 DNA: TGTGCCAGCGGGCTTATGGGCGAAAAACTGTTTTTT. Residues: CASGLMGEKLFF.

The V and J genes are TRBV7-8 and TRBJ2-1; D could derive from TRBD1 or TRBD2 (5 bases each). V shed 5 bases and J shed 9 bases, with 14 bases lying between them. CDR3 length equals 13 residues. Germline V gives CDR1 SGHVS, CDR2 FQNEAQ. CDR3 sequence: CASSRDAEGEQFF. The CDR3 region has the DNA TGTGCCAGCAGCCGGGACGCCGAGGGTGAGCAGTTCTTC.

A remark on this clone: At one end the junction does not follow the germline gene, possibly because of a read error. The rearrangement joins TRBV30 to TRBJ2-6, with TRBD1 matching 7 bases. The V gene's germline CDR1 is GTSNPN and CDR2 SVGIG (reference sequence). CDR3 length: 17 residues. This CDR3 is CARRRGRLTSGANVLTF. The CDR3 coding sequence is TGTGCCCGGAGAAGGGGGCGGCTCACCTCTGGGGCCAACGTCCTGACTTTC.

There are a few counts of this clone. The rearrangement uses TRBV4-2 and TRBJ2-5, with TRBD1 as a possible D gene (6 bases). Germline CDR1 and CDR2: LGHNA and YNFKEQ. The V gene lost 4 bases and the J gene lost 5 bases, with 17 bases spanning the gap. This CDR3 spans 15 amino acids. For the CDR3, the DNA is TGTGCCAGCAGCCCCGAACCGCAGGGGCGGGAGACCCAGTACTTC. This gives the protein CASSPEPQGRETQYF.